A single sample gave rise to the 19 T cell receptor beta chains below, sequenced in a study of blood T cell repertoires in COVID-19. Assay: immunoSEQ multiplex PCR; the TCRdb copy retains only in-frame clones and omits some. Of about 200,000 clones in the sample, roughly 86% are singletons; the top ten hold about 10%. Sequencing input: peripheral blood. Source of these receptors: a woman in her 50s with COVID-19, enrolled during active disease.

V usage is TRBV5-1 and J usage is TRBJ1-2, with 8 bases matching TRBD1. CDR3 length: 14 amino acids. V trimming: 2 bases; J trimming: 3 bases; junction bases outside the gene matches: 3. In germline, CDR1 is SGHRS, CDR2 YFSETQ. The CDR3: CASSFSGGDYGYTF. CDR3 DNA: TGCGCCAGCAGCTTTTCAGGGGGCGACTATGGCTACACCTTC.

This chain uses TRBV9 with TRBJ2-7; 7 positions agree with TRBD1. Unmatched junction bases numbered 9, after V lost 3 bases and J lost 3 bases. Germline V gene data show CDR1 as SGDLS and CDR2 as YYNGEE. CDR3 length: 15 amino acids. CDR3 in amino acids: CASSAGTDGLYEQYF. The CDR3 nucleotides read TGTGCCAGCAGCGCGGGGACAGACGGCCTCTACGAGCAGTACTTC.

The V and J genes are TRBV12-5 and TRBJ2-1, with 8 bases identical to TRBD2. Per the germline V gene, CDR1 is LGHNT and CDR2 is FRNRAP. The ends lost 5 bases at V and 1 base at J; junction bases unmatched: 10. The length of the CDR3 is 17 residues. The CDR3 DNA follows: TGTGCTAGTGGTCTCTCCCCCGGGGGGGCTTCCTACAATGAGCAGTTCTTC. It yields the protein CASGLSPGGASYNEQFF.

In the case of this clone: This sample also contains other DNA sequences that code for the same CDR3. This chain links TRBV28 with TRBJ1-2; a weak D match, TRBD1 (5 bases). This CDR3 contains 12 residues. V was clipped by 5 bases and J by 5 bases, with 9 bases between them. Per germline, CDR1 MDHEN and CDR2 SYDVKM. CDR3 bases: TGTGCCAGCAGTGACAGTAATTATGGCTACACCTTC. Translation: CASSDSNYGYTF.

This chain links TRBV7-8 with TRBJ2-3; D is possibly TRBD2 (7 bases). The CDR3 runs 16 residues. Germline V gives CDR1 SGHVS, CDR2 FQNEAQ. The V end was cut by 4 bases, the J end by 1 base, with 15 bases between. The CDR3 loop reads CASSSLGGARTDTQYF. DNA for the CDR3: TGTGCCAGCAGCTCTCTGGGGGGGGCCCGCACAGATACGCAGTATTTT. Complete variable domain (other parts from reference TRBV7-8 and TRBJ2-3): GAGVSQSPRYKVAKRGQDVALRCDPISGHVSLFWYQQALGQGPEFLTYFQNEAQLDKSGLPSDRFFAERPEGSVSTLKIQRTQQEDSAVYLCASSSLGGARTDTQYFGPGTRLTVL.

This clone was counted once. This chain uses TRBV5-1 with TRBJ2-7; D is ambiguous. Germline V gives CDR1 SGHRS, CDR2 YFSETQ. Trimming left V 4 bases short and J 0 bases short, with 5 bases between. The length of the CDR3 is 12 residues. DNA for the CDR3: TGCGCCAGCAGCCTATCCTCCTACGAGCAGTACTTC. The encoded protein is CASSLSSYEQYF.

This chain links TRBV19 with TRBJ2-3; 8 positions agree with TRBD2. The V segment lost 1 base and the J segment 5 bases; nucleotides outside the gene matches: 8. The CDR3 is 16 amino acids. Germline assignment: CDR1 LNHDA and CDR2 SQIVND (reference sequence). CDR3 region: CASSIGDGGAEDTQYF. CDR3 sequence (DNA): TGTGCCAGTAGTATAGGAGACGGGGGGGCCGAAGATACGCAGTATTTT.

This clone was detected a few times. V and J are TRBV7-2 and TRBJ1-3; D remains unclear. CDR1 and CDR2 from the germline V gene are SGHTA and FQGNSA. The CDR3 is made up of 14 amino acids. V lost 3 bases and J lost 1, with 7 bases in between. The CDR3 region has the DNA TGTGCCAGCAGCTTCGGGGAATCTGGAAACACCATATATTTT. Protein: CASSFGESGNTIYF. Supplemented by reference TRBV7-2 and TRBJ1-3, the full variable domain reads GAGVSQSPSNKVTEKGKDVELRCDPISGHTALYWYRQSLGQGLEFLIYFQGNSAPDKSGLPSDRFSAERTGGSVSTLTIQRTQQEDSAVYLCASSFGESGNTIYFGEGSWLTVV.

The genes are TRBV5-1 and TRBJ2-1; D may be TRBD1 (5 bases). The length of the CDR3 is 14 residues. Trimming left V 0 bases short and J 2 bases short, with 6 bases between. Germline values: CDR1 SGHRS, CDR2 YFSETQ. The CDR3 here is CASSLEGPYNEQFF. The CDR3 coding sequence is TGCGCCAGCAGCTTGGAGGGGCCCTACAATGAGCAGTTCTTC.

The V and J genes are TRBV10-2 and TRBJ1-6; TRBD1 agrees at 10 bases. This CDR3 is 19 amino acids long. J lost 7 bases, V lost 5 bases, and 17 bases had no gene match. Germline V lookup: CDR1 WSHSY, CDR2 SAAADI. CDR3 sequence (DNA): TGCGCCAGCAGTCCGTCCGGGACAGGGGATTCCCTGGGGAATTCACCCCTCCACTTT. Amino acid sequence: CASSPSGTGDSLGNSPLHF.

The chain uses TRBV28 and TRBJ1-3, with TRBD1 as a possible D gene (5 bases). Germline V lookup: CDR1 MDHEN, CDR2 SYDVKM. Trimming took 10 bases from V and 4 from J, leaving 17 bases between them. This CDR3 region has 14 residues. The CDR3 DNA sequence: TGTGCCACCTTGGGGGGAACGGGGGGAAACACCATATATTTT. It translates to CATLGGTGGNTIYF.

CDR3 bases: TGCGCCAGCAGCTTGGCCTCAGGGTCCCGGGATGAAAAACTGTTTTTT. Translating it yields CASSLASGSRDEKLFF. This chain connects TRBV5-1 to TRBJ1-4; a weak D match, TRBD1 (5 bases). Germline V gives CDR1 SGHRS, CDR2 YFSETQ. CDR3 length: 16 residues. The ends were cut back, 0 bases at V and 6 bases at J, with 15 bases in the middle.

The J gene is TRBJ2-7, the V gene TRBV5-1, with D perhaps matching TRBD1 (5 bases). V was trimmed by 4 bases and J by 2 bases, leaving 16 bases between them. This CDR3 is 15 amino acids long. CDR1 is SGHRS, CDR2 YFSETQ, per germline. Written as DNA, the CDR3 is TGCGCCAGCAGCCCCAATTCCGGACAAGCCTACGAGCAGTACTTC. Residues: CASSPNSGQAYEQYF. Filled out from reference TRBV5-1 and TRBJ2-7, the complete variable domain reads KAGVTQTPRYLIKTRGQQVTLSCSPISGHRSVSWYQQTPGQGLQFLFEYFSETQRNKGNFPGRFSGRQFSNSRSEMNVSTLELGDSALYLCASSPNSGQAYEQYFGPGTRLTVT.

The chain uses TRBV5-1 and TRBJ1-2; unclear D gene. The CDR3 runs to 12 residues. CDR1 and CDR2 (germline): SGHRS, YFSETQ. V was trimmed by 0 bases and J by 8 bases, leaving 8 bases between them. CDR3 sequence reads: CASSLGAEGYTF. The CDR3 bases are TGCGCCAGCAGCTTGGGAGCCGAAGGCTACACCTTC.

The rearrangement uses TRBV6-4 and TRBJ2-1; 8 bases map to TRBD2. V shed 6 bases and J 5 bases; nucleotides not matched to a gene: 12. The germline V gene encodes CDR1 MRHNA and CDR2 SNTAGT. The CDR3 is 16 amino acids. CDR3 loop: CASSPTGTRGNNEQFF. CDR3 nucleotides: TGTGCCAGCAGCCCCACGGGGACTAGGGGAAACAATGAGCAGTTCTTC.

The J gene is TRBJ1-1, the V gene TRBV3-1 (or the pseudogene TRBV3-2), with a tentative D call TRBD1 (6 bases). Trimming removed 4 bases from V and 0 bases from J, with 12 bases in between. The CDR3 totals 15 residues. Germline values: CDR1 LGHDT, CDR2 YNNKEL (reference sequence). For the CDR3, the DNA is TGTGCCAGCAGCCGACCCGGACAGATGAACACTGAAGCTTTCTTT. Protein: CASSRPGQMNTEAFF.

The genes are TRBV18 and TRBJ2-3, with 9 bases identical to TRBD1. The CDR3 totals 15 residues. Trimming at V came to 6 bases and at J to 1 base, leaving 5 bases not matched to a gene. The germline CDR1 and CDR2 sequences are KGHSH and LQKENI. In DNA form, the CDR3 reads TGTGCCAGCTCCCCGAGGGACAGGGGCACAGATACGCAGTATTTT. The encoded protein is CASSPRDRGTDTQYF. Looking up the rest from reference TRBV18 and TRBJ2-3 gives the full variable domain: NAGVMQNPRHLVRRRGQEARLRCSPMKGHSHVYWYRQLPEEGLKFMVYLQKENIIDESGMPKERFSAEFPKEGPSILRIQQVVRGDSAAYFCASSPRDRGTDTQYFGPGTRLTVL.

This CDR3 reads CASTGTSTSTDTQYF. The CDR3 DNA is TGCGCCAGCACCGGGACTTCTACTAGCACAGATACGCAGTATTTT. The rearrangement uses TRBV5-1 and TRBJ2-3; D is possibly TRBD2 (6 bases). Trimming pared 6 bases from V and 0 bases from J, leaving 14 bases between. The CDR3 is 15 amino acids. Germline V gives CDR1 SGHRS, CDR2 YFSETQ.

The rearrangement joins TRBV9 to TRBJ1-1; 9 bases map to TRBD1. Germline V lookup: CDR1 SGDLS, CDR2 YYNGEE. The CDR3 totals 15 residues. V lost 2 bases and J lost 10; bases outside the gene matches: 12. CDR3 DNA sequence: TGTGCCAGCAGCGTTGACCCGACAGGGGGGCGGAGAGCTTTCTTT. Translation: CASSVDPTGGRRAFF.